The rows below give T cell receptor beta chains drawn from one sample of a study of post-analysis software for immune sequencing data. TCRdb reprocessed the PCR reads with MiXCR, giving one entry per CDR3 protein. The sample consists of roughly 580,000 distinct CDR3 sequences, 40% to 50% of them appearing once. Source material: blood. These receptor sequences come from a girl aged 10-17 years with multiple sclerosis. Each CDR3 is given with its conserved first and last residue. The D gene is left open where the match is weak. Part of the rows lack a size; the others show once, few, many or a class for expanded clones.

clone_size j_call d_call v_call cdr3_length cdr3_nt cdr3_aa
- TRBJ2-7 - TRBV20-1 14 TGCAGTGCTAGAGGGGCAGTTCCATCCTACGAGCAGTACTTC CSARGAVPSYEQYF
- TRBJ2-5 TRBD1 TRBV2 18 TGTGCCAGCAGTGATGGGGACAGGGGGCGAAAATGGAGGGAGACCCAGTACTTC CASSDGDRGRKWRETQYF
few TRBJ2-5 - TRBV5-1 14 TGCGCCAGCAGCCCAAAACAGGGTTGGGAGACCCAGTACTTC CASSPKQGWETQYF
- TRBJ2-1 - TRBV6-5 13 TGTGCCAGCAGTTCCCGCGGGGACAATGAGCAGTTCTTC CASSSRGDNEQFF
few TRBJ2-1 TRBD2 TRBV20-1 16 TGCAGTGCTAGGCCGGCCAGCGGGGGCTCCTACAATGAGCAGTTCTTC CSARPASGGSYNEQFF
- TRBJ2-3 - TRBV7-9 14 TGTGCCAGCAGCCTTCCCTCCCGGGGGACAACGCAGTATTTT CASSLPSRGTTQYF
few TRBJ2-5 TRBD1 TRBV5-1 13 TGCGCCAGCGGTACAGGGGACCAAGAGACCCAGTACTTC CASGTGDQETQYF
few TRBJ1-1 TRBD1 TRBV19 13 TGTGCCAGTAGCCCCACAGGGGGCGCTGAAGCTTTCTTT CASSPTGGAEAFF
- TRBJ2-6 - TRBV25-1 14 TGTGCCAGCAGTGCCGCGGCTGGGGCCAACGTCCTGACTTTC CASSAAAGANVLTF
few TRBJ2-2 - TRBV10-1 17 TGCGCCAGCGGGGGTGGCCCCGGGACTTCAAACACCGGGGAGCTGTTTTTT CASGGGPGTSNTGELFF
few TRBJ1-2 - TRBV6-5 13 TGTGCCATCAATCAAATGACAGCTTATGGCTACACCTTC CAINQMTAYGYTF
few TRBJ2-7 - TRBV10-3 14 TGTGCCGCCATCGCAGGGTCCGGAGCCTACGAGCAGTACTTC CAAIAGSGAYEQYF
- TRBJ2-5 TRBD1 TRBV25-1 14 TGTGCCAGCAGTAACCGGGACAGGGCTACGACCCAGTACTTC CASSNRDRATTQYF
once TRBJ2-7 TRBD1 TRBV10-3 15 TGTGCCATCACCGGGGACAGGGGTAGGATTAACGAGCAGTACTTC CAITGDRGRINEQYF
- TRBJ1-6 TRBD1 TRBV7-9 18 TGTGCCAGCAGCTCGCCGGGACAGCGCAGCTCCTATAATTCACCCCTCCACTTT CASSSPGQRSSYNSPLHF
- TRBJ2-7 - TRBV7-2 15 TGTGCCAGCAGCTTAGATTCTGGACAGAGCTACGAGCAGTACTTC CASSLDSGQSYEQYF
- TRBJ2-1 - TRBV4-1 18 TGCGCCAGCAGCCAAGTATCCTGGACGGGGCGACCGGTATGGGAGCAGTTCTTC CASSQVSWTGRPVWEQFF
- TRBJ2-7 - TRBV29-1 16 TGCAGCGTGGCTGGAGGTGGTGGGGGAGAGCTCTACGAGCAGTACTTC CSVAGGGGGELYEQYF
- TRBJ2-6 - TRBV12-3/TRBV12-4 15 TGTGCCAGCAGATTAGGGGCCTCTGGGGCCAACGTCCTGACTTTC CASRLGASGANVLTF
- TRBJ2-1 - TRBV5-6 17 TGTGCCAGCAGCTTGGGACTCCGGGACAAGTTATGGGATGAGCAGTTCTTC CASSLGLRDKLWDEQFF
few TRBJ1-5 - TRBV6-5 15 TGTGCCAGCAGACCCGGACAGTACAGCAATCAGCCCCAGCATTTT CASRPGQYSNQPQHF
- TRBJ1-2 - TRBV2 13 TGTGCCAGCAGTGTATTATCGCAGTCTGGCTACACCTTC CASSVLSQSGYTF
- TRBJ2-7 - TRBV12-3/TRBV12-4 13 TGTGCCAGCAGTTTCTTAGGATCCTACGAGCAGTACTTC CASSFLGSYEQYF
- TRBJ2-3 TRBD2 TRBV20-1 16 TGCAGTGCTAGAGATGGGAGCGGGGGGCGCACAGATACGCAGTATTTT CSARDGSGGRTDTQYF
many TRBJ2-1 TRBD2 TRBV12-3/TRBV12-4 15 TGTGCCAGCAGCCTGGGACTAGCGGGGGACAATGAGCAGTTCTTC CASSLGLAGDNEQFF
- TRBJ2-1 TRBD2 TRBV12-3/TRBV12-4 16 TGTGCCAGCACTCCCCTAAAGGGAGGGAAGGGCAATGAGCAGTTCTTC CASTPLKGGKGNEQFF
- TRBJ2-1 - TRBV20-1 15 TGCAGTGCTAGTAGTGCCGGGACCCCACTAGGTGAGCAGTTCTTC CSASSAGTPLGEQFF
- TRBJ2-2 TRBD1 TRBV5-6 19 TGTGCCAGCAGCTCTTATAATTCCGGGACAGGGCTCCTCACCGGGGAGCTGTTTTTT CASSSYNSGTGLLTGELFF
- TRBJ1-4 TRBD1 TRBV10-3 14 TGTGCCATCAGGGGACAGGGGGAAGGTGAAAAACTGTTTTTT CAIRGQGEGEKLFF
few TRBJ2-7 - TRBV12-3/TRBV12-4 13 TGTGCCAGCAGTTTATTGGACAGCTACGAGCAGTACTTC CASSLLDSYEQYF
- TRBJ2-7 - TRBV4-2 12 TGTGCCAGCAGCCAAAGTTTGGGCGAGCAGTACTTC CASSQSLGEQYF
few TRBJ2-5 - TRBV12-3/TRBV12-4 14 TGTGCCAGCAGTTCATGGGGGTTGACAGAGACCCAGTACTTC CASSSWGLTETQYF
few TRBJ2-7 - TRBV10-3 12 TGTGCCATTCAATCAGACTCCTACGAGCAGTACTTC CAIQSDSYEQYF
few TRBJ2-7 - TRBV5-1 14 TGCGCCAGCAGCTTAAGGTCAGTAGCCTACGAGCAGTACTTC CASSLRSVAYEQYF
- TRBJ1-1 - TRBV10-3 13 TGTGCCATCAGTGAGTCGGAAGACAGACGAGCTTTCTTT CAISESEDRRAFF
few TRBJ2-3 - TRBV11-1 12 TGTGCCAGCAGCTCAGGCGCAGATACGCAGTATTTT CASSSGADTQYF
- TRBJ2-6 - TRBV25-1 18 TGTGCCAGCAGTGAGTTTTCAGGGCGAGAATCTGGGGCCAACGTCCTGACTTTC CASSEFSGRESGANVLTF
- TRBJ2-1 - TRBV10-3 14 TGTGCCATCGCGGGACCCCCGAGGCACAATGAGCAGTTCTTC CAIAGPPRHNEQFF
- TRBJ2-7 - TRBV7-8 17 TGTGCCAGCAGCTCTGACGTTCCCGGGACTGGGTGGTTCGAGCAGTACTTC CASSSDVPGTGWFEQYF
- TRBJ1-1 - TRBV5-5 16 TGTGCCAGCAGCCCGCTCTCCTTCCGGGAGAACACTGAAGCTTTCTTT CASSPLSFRENTEAFF
- TRBJ2-1 TRBD2 TRBV7-8 19 TGTGCCTGCAGCTTATATGGTAGCGGGAGGGCGTGGGGTCTCGATGAGCAGTTCTTC CACSLYGSGRAWGLDEQFF
few TRBJ1-2 - TRBV5-1 14 TGCGCCAGCAGCTTATTCACGGAGAACTATGGCTACACCTTC CASSLFTENYGYTF
few TRBJ2-7 TRBD1 TRBV5-1 18 TGCGCCAGCAGCCCCTGGGACAGGGATTCCCGTTTTACCTACGAGCAGTACTTC CASSPWDRDSRFTYEQYF
- TRBJ2-1 - TRBV2 13 TGTGCCAGCACAGGGGCGGCCTACAATGAGCAGTTCTTC CASTGAAYNEQFF
few TRBJ2-7 - TRBV20-1 12 TGCAGTGCTAGCCCCACAGCTTCCGAGCAGTACTTC CSASPTASEQYF
- TRBJ2-7 TRBD1 TRBV15 14 TGTGCCACCAGCAGAGACAGGGGGCAGCACGAGCAGTACTTC CATSRDRGQHEQYF
few TRBJ2-7 TRBD1 TRBV7-9 14 TGTGCCAGCAGCTTAGAGGCCCACGGACAGGGCCAGTACTTC CASSLEAHGQGQYF
- TRBJ2-1 - TRBV7-2 14 TGTGCCAGCAGCTTAGAACGCAGAAACAATGAGCAGTTCTTC CASSLERRNNEQFF
few TRBJ2-1 - TRBV11-3 15 TGTGCCAGCAGCTCCGGGGATCGTTGGTGGAGTGAGCAGTTCTTC CASSSGDRWWSEQFF
- TRBJ1-1 - TRBV2 15 TGTGCCACCCCCGGGGATGCAGAGGTGAACACTGAAGCTTTCTTT CATPGDAEVNTEAFF
- TRBJ2-1 - TRBV7-9 12 TGTGCCAGCAGCTCCCGAATAAGGGAGCAGTTCTTC CASSSRIREQFF
- TRBJ2-5 - TRBV5-1 14 TGCGCCAGCAGCTTGTTCTCTTTGGGCGAGACCCAGTACTTC CASSLFSLGETQYF
- TRBJ2-1 - TRBV6-1 16 TGTGCCAGCTTTGGGTATACAGGGCCCGGTGGCAATGAGCAGTTCTTC CASFGYTGPGGNEQFF
few TRBJ2-7 TRBD2 TRBV12-3/TRBV12-4 15 TGTGCCAGCAGCCAAGGACGGGAGGGATGGTACGAGCAGTACTTC CASSQGREGWYEQYF
few TRBJ2-1 - TRBV7-7 14 TGTGCTAGCAGCTTAGCTGGAGGGGACAATGAGCAGTTCTTC CASSLAGGDNEQFF
few TRBJ2-6 - TRBV5-1 14 TGCGCCAGTGGGGACGGCTCTGGGGCCAACGTCCTGACTTTC CASGDGSGANVLTF
- TRBJ1-5 - TRBV10-3 17 TGTGCCATCAGTGAGTCGGGCCAGGCGGAGGGCAATCAGCCCCAGCATTTT CAISESGQAEGNQPQHF
- TRBJ1-6 - TRBV6-6 14 TGTGCCAGCTCGCGGGACGGGGAACATTCACCCCTCCACTTT CASSRDGEHSPLHF
- TRBJ2-5 TRBD1 TRBV7-9 12 TGTGCCAGCGGACAGGGGACAGGGACCCAGTACTTC CASGQGTGTQYF
- TRBJ1-2 - TRBV4-2 14 TGTGCCAGCAGCCATCGCGACAGCCTCTATGGCTACACCTTC CASSHRDSLYGYTF